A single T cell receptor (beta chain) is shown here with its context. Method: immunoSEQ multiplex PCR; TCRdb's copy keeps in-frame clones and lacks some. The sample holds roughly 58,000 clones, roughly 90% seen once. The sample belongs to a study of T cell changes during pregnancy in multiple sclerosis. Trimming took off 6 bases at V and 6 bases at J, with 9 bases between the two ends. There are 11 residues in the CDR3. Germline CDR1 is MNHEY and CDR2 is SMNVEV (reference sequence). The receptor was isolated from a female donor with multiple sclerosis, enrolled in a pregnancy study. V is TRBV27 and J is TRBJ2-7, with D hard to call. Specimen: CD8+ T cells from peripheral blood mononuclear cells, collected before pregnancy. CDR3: CASRTGPEQYF. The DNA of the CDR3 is TGTGCCAGCAGGACGGGTCCCGAGCAGTACTTC.